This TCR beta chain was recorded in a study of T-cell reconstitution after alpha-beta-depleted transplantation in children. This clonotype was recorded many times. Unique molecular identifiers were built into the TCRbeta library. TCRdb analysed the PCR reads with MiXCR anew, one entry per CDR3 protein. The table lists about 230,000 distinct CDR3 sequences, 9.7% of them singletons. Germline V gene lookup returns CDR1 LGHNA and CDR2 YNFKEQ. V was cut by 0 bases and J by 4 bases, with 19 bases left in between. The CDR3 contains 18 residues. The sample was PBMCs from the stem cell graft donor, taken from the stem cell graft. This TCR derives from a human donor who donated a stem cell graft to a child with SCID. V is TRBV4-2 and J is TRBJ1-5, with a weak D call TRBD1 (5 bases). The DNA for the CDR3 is TGTGCCAGCAGCCAAGATTGGAGTAGCAGGGCAAATAATCAGCCCCAGCATTTT. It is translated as CASSQDWSSRANNQPQHF.